A single sample gave rise to the 32 T cell receptor beta chains below, sequenced in a study of blood T cells in healthy people across ages. A J-beta primer mix and a sample-barcoded 5' primer were used in a second PCR of roughly 7 to 12 cycles. MiXCR, applied by TCRdb to the 5' RACE reads, yields one record per CDR3 protein. The table records roughly 720,000 distinct CDR3 sequences, roughly 53% of them present only once. Sequencing was performed on blood. These receptors were obtained from a man older than 75 in good health.

The chain has TRBV15 and TRBJ2-5; 7 bases are shared with TRBD1. J was trimmed by 5 bases and V by 5 bases; bases with no gene match: 11. There are 15 residues in the CDR3. The V gene's germline CDR1 is LNHNV and CDR2 YYDKDF (reference sequence). The CDR3 protein is CATSPYTGTVETQYF. The CDR3 region has the DNA TGTGCCACCAGCCCTTATACCGGGACAGTGGAGACCCAGTACTTC.

The chain recombines TRBV9 with TRBJ2-7; 8 nucleotides align to TRBD1. Trimming took 4 bases from V and 6 from J; bases not matched to a gene: 15. The CDR3 spans 16 residues. Looked up from germline, CDR1 is SGDLS and CDR2 is YYNGEE. The CDR3 loop reads CASSFEQGQVPGEQYF. In nucleotides, the CDR3 is TGTGCCAGCAGCTTTGAGCAGGGACAGGTCCCCGGCGAGCAGTACTTC.

The chain carries TRBV29-1 and TRBJ2-5; possibly TRBD1 or TRBD2 for D (5 bases each). CDR1 SQVTM and CDR2 ANQGSEA come from the germline V gene. The V gene lost 5 bases and the J gene lost 11 bases, with 21 bases spanning the gap. The CDR3 is made up of 13 amino acids. The CDR3 spells CSVTGRILGEQYF. The DNA for the CDR3 is TGCAGCGTTACGGGACGGATCTTGGGAGAGCAGTACTTC.

V is TRBV13 and J is TRBJ2-3; D remains unclear. V dropped 4 bases and J dropped 4 bases, with 12 bases sitting between them. The CDR3 runs 14 residues. Germline V gene data show CDR1 as PRHDT and CDR2 as FYEKMQ (reference sequence). The CDR3 reads CASSSLGTADTQYF. CDR3 sequence (DNA): TGTGCCAGCAGCTCCCTCGGTACAGCAGATACGCAGTATTTT.

This clonotype appeared a single time. The V call is TRBV11-2, the J call TRBJ2-5, with 8 bases lining up with TRBD1. The J call may be incorrect, as the DNA end agrees better with TRBJ2-7. CDR1 SGHAT and CDR2 FQNNGV come from the germline V gene. CDR3 length: 16 amino acids. In nucleotides, the CDR3 is TGTGCCAGCAGCTTAGGGTCGGGAACAGGGGGCTACGAGCAGTACTTC. Protein sequence: CASSLGSGTGGYEQYF.

This chain links TRBV3-1 with TRBJ1-1; tentatively, D is TRBD1 (6 bases). Germline V gives CDR1 LGHDT, CDR2 YNNKEL (reference sequence). The V end was cut by 4 bases, the J end by 0 bases, with 18 bases between. There are 17 residues in the CDR3. This CDR3 reads CASSPPPNRVMNTEAFF. For the CDR3, the DNA is TGTGCCAGCAGCCCGCCTCCCAACAGGGTGATGAACACTGAAGCTTTCTTT.

The V gene is TRBV6-6, the J gene TRBJ1-5; weak D call: TRBD1 (6 bases). The CDR3 contains 15 residues. Germline values: CDR1 MNHNY, CDR2 SVGAGI (reference sequence). The germline V and J ends were trimmed by 2 bases and 11 bases, with 19 bases remaining between them. CDR3 loop: CASSYQSGTRRAQHF. In nucleotides, the CDR3 is TGTGCCAGCAGTTACCAGTCGGGGACACGGCGGGCCCAGCATTTT.

This chain joins TRBV7-9 and TRBJ2-7, with 7 bases that match TRBD2. The length of the CDR3 is 9 residues. Trimming took 11 bases from V and 10 from J; bases not matched to a gene: 5. Germline CDR1 SEHNR, CDR2 FQNEAQ (reference sequence). Here the CDR3 reads CAGGRAQYF. CDR3 nucleotide sequence: TGTGCCGGAGGGAGGGCCCAGTACTTC. The whole variable domain, remainder taken from reference TRBV7-9 and TRBJ2-7, is DTGVSQNPRHKITKRGQNVTFRCDPISEHNRLYWYRQTLGQGPEFLTYFQNEAQLEKSRLLSDRFSAERPKGSFSTLEIQRTEQGDSAMYLCAGGRAQYFGPGTRLTVT.

CDR3: CASSILAREGNEQFF. CDR3 DNA: TGTGCCAGCAGCATACTAGCGAGAGAAGGCAATGAGCAGTTCTTC. V gene TRBV6-1 combines with J gene TRBJ2-1, with 7 nucleotides matching TRBD2. J lost 6 bases, V lost 6 bases, and 11 bases had no gene match. CDR1 is MNHNS and CDR2 is SASEGT in the germline V gene. The length of the CDR3 is 15 residues.

The chain combines TRBV2 with TRBJ2-1; D possibly matches TRBD1 or TRBD2 (6 bases each). Trimming stripped 4 bases from V and 6 bases from J, with 13 bases between. There are 14 residues in the CDR3. Looked up from germline, CDR1 is SNHLY and CDR2 is FYNNEI. The CDR3 protein is CASSGGKGVNEQFF. CDR3 DNA: TGTGCCAGCAGTGGCGGGAAGGGGGTCAATGAGCAGTTCTTC.

In DNA form, the CDR3 reads TGCACCAGCAGCCAAGAAGCTAGCTCCTACAATGAGCAGTTCTTC. This gives the protein CTSSQEASSYNEQFF. This chain uses TRBV1 with TRBJ2-1. TRBV1 is noted as a pseudogene. This CDR3 region has 15 residues.

The CDR3 DNA is TGTGCCAGCAGTGAAAGTCCGGGAACCGAGCAGTACTTC. Its translation is CASSESPGTEQYF. The rearrangement uses TRBV6-1 and TRBJ2-4; maybe TRBD2 (5 bases). The J call may be incorrect, as the DNA end agrees better with TRBJ2-7. CDR1 and CDR2 from the germline V gene are MNHNS and SASEGT. This CDR3 is 13 amino acids long.

Only a few counts were recorded for this clonotype. This sequence joins TRBV3-1 and TRBJ2-5, with TRBD2 as a possible D gene (6 bases). The germline V gene encodes CDR1 LGHDT and CDR2 YNNKEL (reference sequence). The CDR3 sequence is 12 residues long. The V end was cut by 0 bases, the J end by 11 bases, with 10 bases between. CDR3 nucleotides: TGTGCCAGCAGCCAAGAGGGAGGACCGCAGTACTTC. The encoded protein is CASSQEGGPQYF.

The V and J genes are TRBV20-1 and TRBJ2-7; possibly TRBD1 for D (5 bases). Trimming stripped 5 bases from V and 3 bases from J, with 11 bases between. The V gene's germline CDR1 is DFQATT and CDR2 SNEGSKA (reference sequence). The CDR3 loop spans 12 amino acids. The CDR3 coding sequence is TGCAGTGCTGGTATTGACAGCTACGAGCAGTACTTC. Its protein product is CSAGIDSYEQYF.

This clonotype was counted between two and nine times. The J gene is TRBJ2-1, the V gene TRBV10-3; D gene ambiguous. The CDR3 sequence is 13 residues long. Germline CDR1 is ENHRY and CDR2 is SYGVKD. Trimming took off 1 base at V and 8 bases at J, with 9 bases between the two ends. CDR3 region: CAISEFLVDEQFF. The CDR3 region has the DNA TGTGCCATCAGTGAGTTCCTAGTCGATGAGCAGTTCTTC.

The V call is TRBV5-1, the J call TRBJ2-3, with D perhaps given as TRBD1 or TRBD2 (7 bases each). This CDR3 contains 16 residues. Per the germline V gene, CDR1 is SGHRS and CDR2 is YFSETQ. V gave up 3 bases and J gave up 6 bases, with 20 bases separating them. The CDR3 sequence is CASSSPGGQLRDTQYF. CDR3 coding DNA: TGCGCCAGCAGCTCCCCGGGGGGACAGCTTCGCGATACGCAGTATTTT. Based on the CDR3 plus reference TRBV5-1 and TRBJ2-3, the full variable domain is KAGVTQTPRYLIKTRGQQVTLSCSPISGHRSVSWYQQTPGQGLQFLFEYFSETQRNKGNFPGRFSGRQFSNSRSEMNVSTLELGDSALYLCASSSPGGQLRDTQYFGPGTRLTVL.

This clonotype was recorded a few times. A much larger clone differs by one base, so this may be a read error. The chain recombines TRBV24-1 with TRBJ2-7; the D is unclear. Germline V lookup: CDR1 KGHDR, CDR2 SFDVKD. The CDR3 consists of 14 residues. The V end lost 0 bases, the J end lost 7 bases, and 12 bases lay between the germline ends. CDR3 sequence reads: CATSDLGSNNEQYF. CDR3 coding DNA: TGTGCCACCAGTGATTTGGGAAGCAACAATGAGCAGTACTTC.

The chain has TRBV3-1 and TRBJ2-3, with 8 bases aligning to TRBD1. This CDR3 region has 15 residues. The germline gives CDR1 LGHDT, CDR2 YNNKEL (reference sequence). V dropped 5 bases and J dropped 3; count of bases not matched to a gene: 7. In DNA form, the CDR3 reads TGTGCCAGCAGCATGGACAGGGTGGGGACAGATACGCAGTATTTT. Translated: CASSMDRVGTDTQYF.

This clonotype was found a few times. In DNA, the CDR3 is TGCAGCGTTGAGAGGGACTTCAGGGATACGCAGTATTTT. As protein: CSVERDFRDTQYF. The V call is TRBV29-1, the J call TRBJ2-3; D perhaps matches TRBD2 (6 bases). This CDR3 is 13 amino acids long. V was shortened by 3 bases and J by 6 bases, with 13 bases between the two germline ends. Germline CDR1 and CDR2: SQVTM and ANQGSEA.

The V call is TRBV29-1, the J call TRBJ1-5; the D gene is possibly TRBD1 (5 bases). The germline gives CDR1 SQVTM, CDR2 ANQGSEA. V dropped 4 bases and J dropped 2 bases, with 12 bases sitting between them. The CDR3 runs to 14 residues. CDR3 region: CSVAIGAGNQPQHF. The CDR3 coding sequence is TGCAGCGTTGCAATAGGGGCAGGCAATCAGCCCCAGCATTTT.

The chain couples TRBV6-5 to TRBJ2-1; D possibly uses TRBD1 or TRBD2 (5 bases each). Trimming cost V 6 bases and J 6 bases, with 9 bases left between them. Germline CDR1 and CDR2: MNHEY and SVGAGI. CDR3 size: 12 residues. The CDR3 DNA reads TGTGCCAGCAGCCACGGGGCCAATGAGCAGTTCTTC. Translated, it gives CASSHGANEQFF.

This clonotype was seen a handful of times. CDR3 amino acids: CASSNIAGGPGTDTQYF. The CDR3 bases are TGTGCCAGCAGCAATATAGCGGGAGGGCCGGGCACAGATACGCAGTATTTT. This chain joins TRBV7-2 and TRBJ2-3, with 11 bases that match TRBD2. Germline assignment: CDR1 SGHTA and CDR2 FQGNSA. The CDR3 runs 17 residues. V gave up 5 bases and J gave up 1 base; unmatched junction bases: 8.

V is TRBV5-6 and J is TRBJ2-1, with 15 bases matching TRBD2. Germline assignment: CDR1 SGHDT and CDR2 YYEEEE. J gave up 9 bases and V 4 bases, and 8 bases lay outside the gene matches. CDR3 length: 16 residues. CDR3 sequence reads: CASSGRTSGRAGEQFF. The CDR3 nucleotides read TGTGCCAGCAGCGGGCGGACTAGCGGGAGGGCGGGTGAGCAGTTCTTC.

This rearrangement joins TRBV28 to TRBJ1-1; D is unresolved. The length of the CDR3 is 14 residues. Deletions cut 3 bases from V and 1 base from J, with 9 bases between. CDR1 and CDR2 from the germline V gene are MDHEN and SYDVKM. CDR3 region: CASSFGTGNTEAFF. CDR3 sequence (DNA): TGTGCCAGCAGTTTTGGAACGGGGAACACTGAAGCTTTCTTT. Full variable domain (remainder filled in from reference TRBV28 and TRBJ1-1): DVKVTQSSRYLVKRTGEKVFLECVQDMDHENMFWYRQDPGLGLRLIYFSYDVKMKEKGDIPEGYSVSREKKERFSLILESASTNQTSMYLCASSFGTGNTEAFFGQGTRLTVV.

This sequence joins TRBV5-1 and TRBJ1-2; D might be TRBD1 (6 bases). The CDR3 consists of 16 residues. From germline, CDR1 is SGHRS and CDR2 YFSETQ. V shed 3 bases and J shed 2 bases, with 17 bases lying between them. In nucleotides, the CDR3 is TGCGCCAGCAGCTGGGGGCGTGACACCACCAACTATGGCTACACCTTC. Translation: CASSWGRDTTNYGYTF.

The chain carries TRBV20-1 and TRBJ1-6, with 9 bases fitting TRBD1. The CDR3 runs 16 residues. The V and J ends lost 2 bases and 8 bases, in that order; junction bases with no gene match: 10. In germline, CDR1 is DFQATT, CDR2 SNEGSKA (reference sequence). In DNA, the CDR3 is TGCAGTGCTAGAACCCCCGGGACAGGGCTAGATTCACCCCTCCACTTT. It encodes CSARTPGTGLDSPLHF.

With respect to this clonotype: This is likely a read error, given that the CDR3 carries no conserved phenylalanine or tryptophan at its end. The V call is TRBV10-3, the J call TRBJ2-7, with 7 bases that match TRBD2. V lost 9 bases and J lost 1; bases outside the gene matches: 9. Germline V gives CDR1 ENHRY, CDR2 SYGVKD. The CDR3 extends over 14 amino acids. The CDR3 reads CAISRASGSYEQYY. The CDR3 region has the DNA TGTGCCATAAGCCGGGCTAGCGGATCCTACGAGCAGTACTAC.

There are many counts of this clonotype. The chain uses TRBV11-2 and TRBJ2-1, with D possibly TRBD2 on 6 matching bases. The CDR3 is 16 amino acids. V was pared by 1 base and J by 3 bases, with 13 bases between. CDR1 is SGHAT, CDR2 FQNNGV, per germline. CDR3 loop: CASSLVSSARYNEQFF. CDR3 bases: TGTGCCAGCAGCTTAGTTTCTAGCGCCCGCTACAATGAGCAGTTCTTC.

V gene TRBV6-1 combines with J gene TRBJ2-7; TRBD2 matches at 13 bases. The germline gives CDR1 MNHNS, CDR2 SASEGT. This CDR3 region has 13 residues. V lost 7 bases and J lost 11; bases outside the gene matches: 8. CDR3 nucleotides: TGTGCCAGCAAACACGGACTAGCGGGAGTTAAGTACTTC. Residues: CASKHGLAGVKYF.

The rearrangement uses TRBV3-1 and TRBJ2-7; 7 nucleotides line up with TRBD2. CDR3 length: 16 amino acids. Trimming at V came to 0 bases and at J to 3 bases, leaving 8 bases not matched to a gene. The germline gives CDR1 LGHDT, CDR2 YNNKEL (reference sequence). This CDR3 is CASSQERIAGGYEQYF. In DNA, the CDR3 is TGTGCCAGCAGCCAAGAGCGAATAGCGGGTGGCTACGAGCAGTACTTC.

The CDR3 here is CASSPSWSRGIYNEQFF. The CDR3 nucleotides are TGTGCCAGCAGCCCCTCCTGGAGCAGGGGAATCTACAATGAGCAGTTCTTC. The genes are TRBV7-9 and TRBJ2-1, with a weak D call TRBD1 (6 bases). The CDR3 extends over 17 amino acids. V lost 5 bases to trimming and J lost 3 bases, with 20 bases between them. Germline V lookup: CDR1 SEHNR, CDR2 FQNEAQ (reference sequence).

This clonotype was observed a handful of times. This chain joins TRBV5-1 and TRBJ2-7, with 11 positions matching TRBD2. The CDR3 extends over 14 amino acids. CDR1 and CDR2 from the germline V gene are SGHRS and YFSETQ. The J segment lost 7 bases and the V segment lost 3 bases, leaving 6 bases of the junction unmatched. The CDR3 DNA is TGCGCCAGCAGCTCCACTAGCGGGGGTCGGGAGCAGTACTTC. It is translated as CASSSTSGGREQYF. Using reference TRBV5-1 and TRBJ2-7 for the parts outside the CDR3, the full variable domain is KAGVTQTPRYLIKTRGQQVTLSCSPISGHRSVSWYQQTPGQGLQFLFEYFSETQRNKGNFPGRFSGRQFSNSRSEMNVSTLELGDSALYLCASSSTSGGREQYFGPGTRLTVT.